The present entry profiles one T cell receptor beta chain with its context. Antigen unknown. CDR1 and CDR2 from the germline V gene are MNHNS and SASEGT. V lost 1 base and J lost 7, with 13 bases in between. The CDR3 extends over 15 amino acids. The sample comes from a study of vaccination effects on CD4 cells after COVID-19. At the level of the study: Every well housed two million PBMC, which grew in culture alongside around 9.8 IU/ml IL-2 and about 10 ug/ml peptides.

Libraries were prepared by immunoSEQ multiplex PCR; TCRdb keeps only in-frame clonotypes and omits some of them. The repertoire holds approximately 70,000 clones, around 73% seen once, with less than 2.5% in the top ten. Cultured cells yielded isolated CD4+ T cells after approximately nine days. Vaccination of participants consisted of two doses of either the BNT162b2 or mRNA-1273 vaccine. The vaccine recipients had no prior SARS-CoV-2 infection, with negative nucleocapsid antibodies. Half the medium was swapped for IL-2 medium on days 3 and 7. The sequenced sample was CD4+ T cells from PBMCs cultured without peptide, obtained after COVID-19 vaccination. The TCR comes from a human donor who received a COVID-19 vaccine. V gene TRBV6-1 combines with J gene TRBJ1-4, with D tentatively TRBD1 (5 bases). CDR3 residues: CASSEGGREVEKLFF. As DNA, the CDR3 is TGTGCCAGCAGTGAAGGCGGCAGGGAGGTTGAAAAACTGTTTTTT.